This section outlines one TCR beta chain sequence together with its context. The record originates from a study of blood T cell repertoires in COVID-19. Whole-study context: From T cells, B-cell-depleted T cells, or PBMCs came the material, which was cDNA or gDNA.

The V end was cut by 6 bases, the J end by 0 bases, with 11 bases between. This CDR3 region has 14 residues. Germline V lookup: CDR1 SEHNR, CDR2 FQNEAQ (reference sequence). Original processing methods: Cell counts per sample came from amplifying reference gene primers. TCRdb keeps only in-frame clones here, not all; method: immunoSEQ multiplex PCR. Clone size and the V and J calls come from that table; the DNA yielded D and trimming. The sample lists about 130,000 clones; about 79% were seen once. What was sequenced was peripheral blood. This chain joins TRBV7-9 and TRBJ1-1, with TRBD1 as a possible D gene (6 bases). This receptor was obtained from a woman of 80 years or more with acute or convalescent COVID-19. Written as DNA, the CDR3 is TGTGCCAGCAGTCGGGCAGGGGTGAACACTGAAGCTTTCTTT. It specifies CASSRAGVNTEAFF.